The T cell receptor beta chain under discussion was sequenced for a study of Graves' ophthalmopathy and Graves' hyperthyroidism. As for the study in general: Peripheral blood was gathered at the point of initial diagnosis, before any treatment started.

Study findings and constraints: Blood repertoires reportedly contained most expanded thyroid clonotypes above 0.001 frequency.

In this cohort, patients with other autoimmune diseases, uncontrolled infections, pregnancy or lactation were excluded. This clonotype was found a few times. No antigen is known for it. TCR beta CDR3 amplification used RNA transcripts. The first-round RT-PCR employed HTBI primers together with the Qiagen OneStep RT-PCR kit. A multiplex PCR was then performed as the second round. MiXCR, applied by TCRdb to the multiplex PCR reads, yields one record per CDR3 protein. The table lists about 740,000 distinct CDR3 sequences, roughly 40% of them singletons, with 44% in the top ten. V was clipped by 5 bases and J by 8 bases, with 15 bases between them. This CDR3 region has 13 residues. Germline V gene sequence: CDR1 LNHDA, CDR2 SQIVND (reference sequence).

The sequenced material came from peripheral blood. This sequence joins TRBV19 and TRBJ1-1; D is uncertain. The TCR originated in an adult man with Graves' ophthalmopathy. CDR3 loop: CASSSTAGLEAFF. CDR3 bases: TGTGCCAGTAGTTCAACAGCTGGACTCGAAGCTTTCTTT.